Shown below are 18 T cell receptor beta chains from a single sample sequenced in a study of T cells in Graves' hyperthyroidism and ophthalmopathy. RNA transcripts provided the source from which TCR beta CDR3 regions were amplified. First-round RT-PCR of the TCR CDR3 relied on the HTBI primer set. TCRdb re-called the multiplex PCR reads through MiXCR, storing one row per CDR3 protein. The sample comprises around 660,000 distinct CDR3 sequences, just under 45% of which are singletons, and less than 9% rests with the top ten. Sequenced: peripheral blood or thyroid tissue (not recorded which). All receptors derive from an adult man with Graves' disease, either hyperthyroidism or ophthalmopathy (not recorded which).

This clonotype was observed at least ten times. This chain links TRBV29-1 with TRBJ2-5; either TRBD1 or TRBD2 may fit D (6 bases each). The CDR3 has 14 residues. V was clipped by 4 bases and J by 2 bases, with 14 bases between them. The V gene's germline CDR1 is SQVTM and CDR2 ANQGSEA. The chain's CDR3 is CSVAGASRQETQYF. CDR3 nucleotide sequence: TGCAGCGTTGCGGGGGCTAGCAGACAAGAGACCCAGTACTTC. The variable domain in full, with the rest retrieved from reference TRBV29-1 and TRBJ2-5, is SAVISQKPSRDICQRGTSLTIQCQVDSQVTMMFWYRQQPGQSLTLIATANQGSEATYESGFVIDKFPISRPNLTFSTLTVSNMSPEDSSIYLCSVAGASRQETQYFGPGTRLLVL.

This clonotype was picked up many times. The chain links TRBV7-2 to TRBJ1-3; TRBD1 agrees at 9 bases. V lost 1 base to trimming and J lost 8 bases; unmatched junction nucleotides: 0. CDR3 length: 13 amino acids. Germline CDR1 reads SGHTA; CDR2 reads FQGNSA. The CDR3 region is CASSLGQGDTIYF. The CDR3 coding sequence is TGTGCCAGCAGCTTAGGACAGGGGGACACCATATATTTT.

The sample holds a few counts of this clonotype. At one boundary the junction diverges from the germline segment, which might be a read error. This chain uses TRBV11-2 with TRBJ1-1; D possibly corresponds to TRBD1 (5 bases). The CDR3 is 12 amino acids. Germline values: CDR1 SGHAT, CDR2 FQNNGV. The CDR3 is CASRGTLYISRF. CDR3 DNA sequence: TGTGCCAGTAGGGGTACCCTTTACATTAGCCGATTC.

This clonotype was counted many times. This rearrangement joins TRBV4-1 to TRBJ1-5, with D possibly TRBD1 on 6 matching bases. CDR1 is MGHRA, CDR2 YSYEKL, per germline. This CDR3 is 14 amino acids long. Trimming removed 1 base at V and 6 bases at J, with 10 bases between. The CDR3, as DNA: TGCGCCAGCAGCCAAGCGGAGACAGGTCAGCCCCAGCATTTT. Amino acid sequence: CASSQAETGQPQHF.

CDR3 in DNA: TGCGCCAGCAGCTTGGCCTGGGCTAATGAAAAACTGTTTTTT. It encodes CASSLAWANEKLFF. The chain uses TRBV5-1 and TRBJ1-4; D is unclear. The CDR3 runs to 14 residues. CDR1 is SGHRS and CDR2 is YFSETQ in the germline V gene. The V gene lost 0 bases and the J gene lost 3 bases, with 6 bases spanning the gap.

This clonotype has a handful of counts. The chain is built from TRBV14 and TRBJ2-7; D perhaps matches TRBD1 (5 bases). V lost 0 bases, J lost 2 bases, and 11 bases lay in between. The CDR3 loop spans 15 amino acids. CDR1 and CDR2 from the germline V gene are SGHDN and FVKESK. The CDR3 nucleotides read TGTGCCAGCAGCCAAGATCGGACACAGACCTACGAGCAGTACTTC. Residues: CASSQDRTQTYEQYF.

This clonotype was counted many times. This CDR3 is CSARVAGETQYF. CDR3 coding DNA: TGCAGTGCTAGAGTGGCAGGAGAGACCCAGTACTTC. The V call is TRBV20-1, the J call TRBJ2-5; no reliable D call. The germline CDR1 and CDR2 sequences are DFQATT and SNEGSKA (reference sequence). The CDR3 totals 12 residues. V lost 1 base and J 4 bases, leaving 7 bases between the germline ends.

This clonotype showed up just a few times. This chain connects TRBV7-8 to TRBJ1-5; D is perhaps TRBD1 (6 bases). CDR1 SGHVS and CDR2 FQNEAQ come from the germline V gene. There are 15 residues in the CDR3. With 5 bases removed from V and 0 bases from J, the gap between germline ends came to 11 bases. CDR3 in DNA: TGTGCCAGCAGCCCTGGACAGAGTAGCAATCAGCCCCAGCATTTT. This gives the protein CASSPGQSSNQPQHF. Based on the CDR3 plus reference TRBV7-8 and TRBJ1-5, the full variable domain is GAGVSQSPRYKVAKRGQDVALRCDPISGHVSLFWYQQALGQGPEFLTYFQNEAQLDKSGLPSDRFFAERPEGSVSTLKIQRTQQEDSAVYLCASSPGQSSNQPQHFGDGTRLSIL.

Worth noting for this clonotype: One end of the junction is discordant with germline, which a read error may explain. The chain combines TRBV10-3 with TRBJ1-2; D remains unclear. This CDR3 region has 14 residues. The germline V gene has CDR1 ENHRY and CDR2 SYGVKD. This chain's CDR3 is CASSYGVGNYGYTF. CDR3 DNA: TGTGCCAGCAGTTACGGTGTAGGGAACTATGGCTACACCTTC.

V usage is TRBV7-2 and J usage is TRBJ1-1; 8 bases align to TRBD1. The germline CDR1 and CDR2 sequences are SGHTA and FQGNSA. V shed 3 bases, J shed 4 bases, and the junction held 4 bases outside the gene matches. This CDR3 is 14 amino acids long. The CDR3 coding sequence is TGTGCCAGCAGCTTGGAGGACAGGGTCACTGAAGCTTTCTTT. It is translated as CASSLEDRVTEAFF.

Points on this clonotype: At one end the junction does not follow the germline gene, possibly because of a read error. The rearrangement uses TRBV7-9 and TRBJ1-1; 12 nucleotides match TRBD1. Germline V gives CDR1 SEHNR, CDR2 FQNEAQ (reference sequence). The CDR3 runs 18 residues. As DNA, the CDR3 is TGCGCCAGCAGCCAAGCCGGGACAGGGGGCGCTCAGAACACTGAAGCTTTCTTT. Amino acids: CASSQAGTGGAQNTEAFF.

Of note for this clonotype: A much more abundant neighbour one base away suggests this may be a read error. The V call is TRBV10-2, the J call TRBJ1-1; a possible D gene is TRBD1 (5 bases). CDR3 length equals 12 residues. Per the germline V gene, CDR1 is WSHSY and CDR2 is SAAADI. Written as DNA, the CDR3 is TGTGCCAGCAGCGTAGGGGAGGGCCCCGCTTTCTTT. Translation: CASSVGEGPAFF.

The chain carries TRBV29-1 and TRBJ2-7, with a tentative D call TRBD2 (6 bases). There are 12 residues in the CDR3. Germline CDR1 is SQVTM and CDR2 is ANQGSEA. Trimming removed 7 bases from V and 1 base from J, with 11 bases in between. The CDR3 region is CSGEDGSYEQYF. DNA of the CDR3: TGCAGCGGGGAGGACGGGTCCTACGAGCAGTACTTC.

The chain employs TRBV25-1 and TRBJ1-6, with D maybe TRBD1 (5 bases). CDR3 length equals 11 residues. Germline V CDR1 and CDR2: MGHDK, SYGVNS. V was pared by 9 bases and J by 8 bases, with 8 bases between. The CDR3, as DNA: TGTGCCAGAGGGACCTATTCACCCCTCCACTTT. It encodes CARGTYSPLHF.

Comments on this clonotype: With a much larger clone just one base away, this may be a read error. The CDR3 sequence is CASSLDHYSYYEQYF. The DNA of the CDR3 is TGTGCCAGCAGCTTAGATCACTACTCTTACTACGAGCAGTACTTC. The rearrangement uses TRBV11-2 and TRBJ2-7; no clear D gene. Germline-derived CDR1 and CDR2 are SGHAT and FQNNGV. There are 15 residues in the CDR3. V was pared by 0 bases and J by 3 bases, with 12 bases between.

The chain couples TRBV20-1 to TRBJ1-5; tentative D call: TRBD1 (5 bases). The CDR3 contains 13 residues. The germline V gene encodes CDR1 DFQATT and CDR2 SNEGSKA (reference sequence). With 3 bases removed from V and 4 bases from J, the gap between germline ends came to 10 bases. The CDR3 DNA follows: TGCAGTGCTAGCGGGGGGAAGAATCAGCCCCAGCATTTT. It is translated as CSASGGKNQPQHF.

This clonotype occurred many times. J is TRBJ2-6 and V is TRBV29-1; D not certain. The CDR3 totals 15 residues. Germline-derived CDR1 and CDR2 are SQVTM and ANQGSEA. Trimming took 1 base from V and 0 from J, leaving 7 bases between them. CDR3 DNA: TGCAGCGTTGAAGGGAGAGACTCTGGGGCCAACGTCCTGACTTTC. It encodes CSVEGRDSGANVLTF.

The CDR3 is CASSEVAEQYF. Written as DNA, the CDR3 is TGTGCCAGCAGTGAGGTGGCCGAGCAGTACTTC. The chain carries TRBV6-1 and TRBJ2-7; D is uncertain. This CDR3 has 11 residues. Between the trimmed V and J ends, which lost 3 bases and 6 bases, there was a span of 6 bases. Germline loops: CDR1 MNHNS, CDR2 SASEGT.